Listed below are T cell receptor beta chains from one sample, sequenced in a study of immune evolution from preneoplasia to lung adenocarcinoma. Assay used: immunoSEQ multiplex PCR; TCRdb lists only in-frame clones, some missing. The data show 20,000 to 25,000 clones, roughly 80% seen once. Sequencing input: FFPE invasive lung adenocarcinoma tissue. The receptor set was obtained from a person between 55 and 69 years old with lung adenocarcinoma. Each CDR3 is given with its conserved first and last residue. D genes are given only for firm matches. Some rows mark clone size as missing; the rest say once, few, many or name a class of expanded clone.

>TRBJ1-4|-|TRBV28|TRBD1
TGTGCCAGCAGTCAAACAGGGGGCGGTGAAAAACTGTTTTTT
CASSQTGGGEKLFF
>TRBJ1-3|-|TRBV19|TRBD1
TGTGCCAGTAGTAGAGTGCTGGGACAGGGGAACACCATATATTTT
CASSRVLGQGNTIYF
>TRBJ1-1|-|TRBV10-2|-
TGCGCCAGCAGTGAAAACACGAACACTGAAGCTTTCTTT
CASSENTNTEAFF
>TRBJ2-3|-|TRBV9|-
TGTGCCAGCAGCGTGGGCACAGATACGCAGTATTTT
CASSVGTDTQYF
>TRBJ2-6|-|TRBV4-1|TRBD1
TGCGCCAGCAGCCTCGGACAGGGGAACTCTGGGGCCAACGTCCTGACTTTC
CASSLGQGNSGANVLTF
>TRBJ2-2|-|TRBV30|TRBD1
TGTGCCGGAGACAGGGGGCCGATCACCGGGGAGCTGTTTTTT
CAGDRGPITGELFF
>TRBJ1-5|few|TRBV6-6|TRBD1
TGTGCCAGCAGCGGGAACGACAGGGCTAATCAGCCCCAGCATTTT
CASSGNDRANQPQHF
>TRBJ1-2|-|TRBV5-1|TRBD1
TGCGCCAGCAGCTTGGTGGGACAGGGGGCCTATGGCTACACCTTC
CASSLVGQGAYGYTF
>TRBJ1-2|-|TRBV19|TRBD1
TGTGCCAGTAGGAGCGGGACAGCTTCCTATGGCTACACCTTC
CASRSGTASYGYTF
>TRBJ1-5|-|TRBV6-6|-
TGTGCCAGCAGTCCACGTACGGGTCAGCCCCAGCATTTT
CASSPRTGQPQHF
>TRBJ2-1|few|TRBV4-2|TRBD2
TGTGCCAGCAGCCAAATATTCGGCGGGAGGGGCTCCTACAATGAGCAGTTCTTC
CASSQIFGGRGSYNEQFF
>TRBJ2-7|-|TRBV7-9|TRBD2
TGTGCCAGCAGCTTAGCGAGCGGGGGGGACGAGCAGTACTTC
CASSLASGGDEQYF
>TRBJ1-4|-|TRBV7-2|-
TGTGCCAGCAGCTTAGACGGGAGAGCAACTAATGAAAAACTGTTTTTT
CASSLDGRATNEKLFF
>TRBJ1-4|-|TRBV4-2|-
TGTGCCAGCAGCCAACCGATGGGGGGCTATAATGAAAAACTGTTTTTT
CASSQPMGGYNEKLFF
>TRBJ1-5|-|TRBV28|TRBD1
TGTGCCACGGACAGGGGGCGGAATCAGCCCCAGCATTTT
CATDRGRNQPQHF
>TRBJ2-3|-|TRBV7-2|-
TGTGCCAGCAGCTTAAACGGGGGTCCCGATACGCAGTATTTT
CASSLNGGPDTQYF
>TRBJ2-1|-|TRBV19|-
TGTGCCAGTAGTAAAAAGGGGACCGGGTCAGGGGAGCAGTTCTTC
CASSKKGTGSGEQFF
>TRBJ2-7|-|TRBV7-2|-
TGTGCCAGCAGCCGAGACCAGGGACTTCTCTCCTACGAGCAGTACTTC
CASSRDQGLLSYEQYF
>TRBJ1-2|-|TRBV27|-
TGTGCCAGCAGCGTAACCGGGGGTGGCTACACCTTC
CASSVTGGGYTF
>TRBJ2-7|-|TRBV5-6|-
TGTGCCAGCAGCTCCTACCCAGGCTCCTACGAGCAGTACTTC
CASSSYPGSYEQYF
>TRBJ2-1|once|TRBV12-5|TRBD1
TGTGCTAGTGGTTTAGGACAGGGGGTCTACAATGAGCAGTTCTTC
CASGLGQGVYNEQFF
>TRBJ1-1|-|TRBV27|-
TGTGCCAGCAGTACAGACCCCCGGGTAGAGAACACTGAAGCTTTCTTT
CASSTDPRVENTEAFF
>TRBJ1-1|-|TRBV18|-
TGTGCCAGCTCACCAAAGGGAGGGTCTGAAGCTTTCTTT
CASSPKGGSEAFF
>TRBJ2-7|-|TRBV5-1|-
TGCGCCAGCAGCTTCAACAGGGACTACGAGCAGTACTTC
CASSFNRDYEQYF
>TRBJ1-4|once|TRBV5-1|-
TGCGCCAGCAACTCGGGAGTAGCAACTAATGAAAAACTGTTTTTT
CASNSGVATNEKLFF
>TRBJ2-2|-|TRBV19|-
TGTGCCAGTAGCCCCCTGGACCGACTTACCGGGGAGCTGTTTTTT
CASSPLDRLTGELFF
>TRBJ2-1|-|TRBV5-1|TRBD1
TGCGCCAGCAGCTTTCAAGGACAGGGCGCGTACAATGAGCAGTTCTTC
CASSFQGQGAYNEQFF
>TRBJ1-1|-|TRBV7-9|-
TGTGCCAGCAGCCAACAAGGGGGGACACCTGAAGCTTTCTTT
CASSQQGGTPEAFF
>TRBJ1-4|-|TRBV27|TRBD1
TGTGCCAGCAGGGGGACAGGGGGTGGTGAAAAACTGTTTTTT
CASRGTGGGEKLFF
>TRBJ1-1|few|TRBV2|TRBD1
TGTGCCAGCAGTCAGACAGGGGGCGGGAAAGCTTTCTTT
CASSQTGGGKAFF
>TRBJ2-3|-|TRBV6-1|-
TGTGCCAGCAGTGAAGGGAGTACTAGCACAGATACGCAGTATTTT
CASSEGSTSTDTQYF
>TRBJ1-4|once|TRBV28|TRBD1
TGTGCCAGCAGTGTATCAAGGGGGCCCGCTAATGAAAAACTGTTTTTT
CASSVSRGPANEKLFF
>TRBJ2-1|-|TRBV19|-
TGTGCCAGTAGTATGGGATTGGGAGGTGAGCAGTTCTTC
CASSMGLGGEQFF
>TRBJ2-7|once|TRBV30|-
TGTGCCTGGAGTCTAGACTACGAGCAGTACTTC
CAWSLDYEQYF
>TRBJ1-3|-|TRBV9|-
TGTGCCAGCAGCGTAGGGGACGACTCTGGAAACACCATATATTTT
CASSVGDDSGNTIYF
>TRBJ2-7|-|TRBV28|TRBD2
TGTGCCAGCAGTTTAAGGATCTCTAGCGGGGGGGGTTACGAGCAGTACTTC
CASSLRISSGGGYEQYF
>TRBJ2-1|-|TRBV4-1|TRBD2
TGCGCCAGCAGCCAAATTAGCGGGAGCGGAAGTGTTGGGGAGCAGTTCTTC
CASSQISGSGSVGEQFF
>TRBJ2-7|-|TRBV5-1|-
TGCGCCAGCGGGGACACCTCCTACGAGCAGTACTTC
CASGDTSYEQYF